The 16 T cell receptor beta chains in this list originate from one sample, sequenced in a study of T cell responses to AZD1222 COVID-19 vaccine (dated by TCRdb to about 2021). Libraries were constructed by the immunoSEQ multiplex PCR assay. The table was pulled from immuneACCESS by TCRdb, which kept in-frame rearrangements only. Such tables lose some clones; where checked, under half of the loss comes from unresolved V genes, and the rest has no known cause. The sample table records 90,000 to 150,000 clones; approximately 90% of these occur just once. The ten largest clonotypes hold roughly 8.9% of the sample. Explained via the paper, the time point label denotes: baseline before first vaccination. Sample: peripheral blood, taken on day 0 of AZD1222 vaccination. The receptors derive from an adult in good health.

The J gene is TRBJ2-1, the V gene TRBV6-5, with TRBD2 matching over 10 bases. This CDR3 is built from 16 residues. CDR1 and CDR2 from the germline V gene are MNHEY and SVGAGI. With V trimmed by 0 bases and J by 5 bases, 4 bases remained unmatched. The CDR3 loop is CASSYSLAGGHNEQFF. As DNA, the CDR3 is TGTGCCAGCAGTTACTCTTTAGCGGGAGGACACAATGAGCAGTTCTTC.

V usage is TRBV27 and J usage is TRBJ2-7; D may match TRBD1 or TRBD2 (5 bases each). The V end was cut by 3 bases, the J end by 0 bases, with 12 bases between. Per germline, CDR1 MNHEY and CDR2 SMNVEV (reference sequence). The length of the CDR3 is 15 residues. CDR3 nucleotides: TGTGCCAGCAGTTTGACGGGGCAGAGCTCCTACGAGCAGTACTTC. Translated, it gives CASSLTGQSSYEQYF.

The J gene is TRBJ1-2, the V gene TRBV30; D remains unclear. This CDR3 region has 14 residues. Per the germline V gene, CDR1 is GTSNPN and CDR2 is SVGIG (reference sequence). Trimming removed 2 bases at V and 6 bases at J, with 16 bases between. CDR3 DNA: TGTGCCTGGAGTCTAGGACTTCCTCGACATGGCTACACCTTC. This gives the protein CAWSLGLPRHGYTF.

The genes are TRBV28 and TRBJ2-7, with D uncertain. Germline CDR1 reads MDHEN; CDR2 reads SYDVKM. This CDR3 contains 11 residues. V lost 6 bases and J 6 bases, leaving 9 bases between the germline ends. Here the CDR3 DNA reads TGTGCCAGCAGACGGGCTAGCGAGCAGTACTTC. Amino acid sequence: CASRRASEQYF.

V is TRBV18 and J is TRBJ1-5, with 7 bases matching TRBD1. The J segment lost 3 bases and the V segment lost 6 bases, leaving 14 bases of the junction unmatched. The length of the CDR3 is 17 residues. Germline lookup yields CDR1 KGHSH and CDR2 LQKENI. DNA of the CDR3: TGTGCCAGCTCCCCTCAAGGGGGGACAGTGAACAATCAGCCCCAGCATTTT. This codes for CASSPQGGTVNNQPQHF.

The chain employs TRBV4-1 and TRBJ1-2, with D maybe TRBD1 (6 bases). Trimming took off 2 bases at V and 1 base at J, with 8 bases between the two ends. Germline V gives CDR1 MGHRA, CDR2 YSYEKL. The CDR3 is 14 residues long. In DNA form, the CDR3 reads TGCGCCAGCAGCCAACGGACAGATAACTATGGCTACACCTTC. It codes for CASSQRTDNYGYTF.

V and J are TRBV7-9 and TRBJ1-2; 12 nucleotides line up with TRBD1. There are 17 residues in the CDR3. Germline V lookup: CDR1 SEHNR, CDR2 FQNEAQ (reference sequence). The V and J ends lost 5 bases and 4 bases, in that order; junction bases with no gene match: 11. The CDR3, as DNA: TGTGCCAGCAGCCCGGAGGGGACAGGGGGCTCAGGCTATGGCTACACCTTC. Translated, it gives CASSPEGTGGSGYGYTF.

V gene TRBV7-3 combines with J gene TRBJ1-1; D gene uncertain. V lost 2 bases to trimming and J lost 3 bases, with 10 bases between them. The CDR3 extends over 14 amino acids. Germline V lookup: CDR1 SGHTA, CDR2 FQGTGA. The CDR3 is CASSLGLADTEAFF. The CDR3 DNA sequence: TGTGCCAGCAGCTTAGGTTTGGCGGACACTGAAGCTTTCTTT.

This clone has only a few counts. The CDR3, as DNA: TGCAGCGTTGAGACAGGGCCCATTACGAACACCGGGGAGCTGTTTTTT. Encoded protein: CSVETGPITNTGELFF. V is TRBV29-1 and J is TRBJ2-2; 7 bases align to TRBD1. The length of the CDR3 is 16 residues. Trimming cost V 3 bases and J 0 bases; bases outside gene matches: 7. Per the germline V gene, CDR1 is SQVTM and CDR2 is ANQGSEA.

This chain uses TRBV2 with TRBJ1-4; TRBD1 is a possible D gene (5 bases). The CDR3 length is 14 residues. Trimming cost V 4 bases and J 0 bases, with 6 bases left between them. Germline CDR1 and CDR2: SNHLY and FYNNEI. CDR3 region: CASSGGTTNEKLFF. The CDR3 DNA reads TGTGCCAGCAGTGGGGGGACAACTAATGAAAAACTGTTTTTT.

The chain uses TRBV5-1 and TRBJ2-3; D is perhaps TRBD2 (5 bases). With 0 bases removed from V and 0 bases from J, the gap between germline ends came to 11 bases. Germline loops: CDR1 SGHRS, CDR2 YFSETQ. The CDR3 extends over 16 amino acids. The CDR3, as DNA: TGCGCCAGCAGCTTGGTCCGGGGTGGCAGCACAGATACGCAGTATTTT. Protein: CASSLVRGGSTDTQYF.

CDR3 protein: CASSPPASGGRGDTQYF. The CDR3 DNA reads TGTGCCAGCTCACCACCCGCTAGCGGGGGCCGGGGGGATACGCAGTATTTT. The chain combines TRBV18 with TRBJ2-3, with 10 nucleotides matching TRBD2. The CDR3 is made up of 17 amino acids. V dropped 0 bases and J dropped 6; count of bases not matched to a gene: 9. Per germline, CDR1 KGHSH and CDR2 LQKENI. Variable domain in full (rest from reference TRBV18 and TRBJ2-3): NAGVMQNPRHLVRRRGQEARLRCSPMKGHSHVYWYRQLPEEGLKFMVYLQKENIIDESGMPKERFSAEFPKEGPSILRIQQVVRGDSAAYFCASSPPASGGRGDTQYFGPGTRLTVL.

The V gene is TRBV7-2, the J gene TRBJ2-1; 8 nucleotides match TRBD1. Germline V lookup: CDR1 SGHTA, CDR2 FQGNSA. J was trimmed by 0 bases and V by 0 bases; bases with no gene match: 19. The CDR3 spans 22 residues. The CDR3 nucleotides are TGTGCCAGCAGCTTAGCCCCCCCCAGGGGGCGCGGACTACTATACTCCTACAATGAGCAGTTCTTC. It encodes CASSLAPPRGRGLLYSYNEQFF.

In its sample, this clone was seen once. The rearrangement links TRBV5-5 to TRBJ2-7; tentatively, D is TRBD1 (5 bases). Trimming took off 4 bases at V and 3 bases at J, with 8 bases between the two ends. The CDR3 loop spans 12 amino acids. Germline values: CDR1 SGHKS, CDR2 YYEKEE (reference sequence). The CDR3 here is CASSRQNYEQYF. The CDR3 DNA is TGTGCCAGCAGCCGACAGAACTACGAGCAGTACTTC.

The V gene is TRBV7-2, the J gene TRBJ1-5; D remains ambiguous. Looked up from germline, CDR1 is SGHTA and CDR2 is FQGNSA. V gave up 1 base and J gave up 3 bases, with 7 bases separating them. This CDR3 is 14 amino acids long. The DNA for the CDR3 is TGTGCCAGCAGCTTAGACGGAAACAATCAGCCCCAGCATTTT. Translated, it gives CASSLDGNNQPQHF.

This chain joins TRBV2 and TRBJ1-1, with D maybe TRBD1 (6 bases). Germline loops: CDR1 SNHLY, CDR2 FYNNEI. V shed 5 bases and J shed 7 bases, with 17 bases lying between them. The CDR3 has 14 amino acids. In DNA form, the CDR3 reads TGTGCCAGCAGTCCAGGGGTAGCCGGGATTGAAGCTTTCTTT. It specifies CASSPGVAGIEAFF.